Below are 18 T cell receptor beta chains sequenced from a single sample in a study of CD8+ T cells in alopecia areata. In each case, RNA was isolated and then reverse transcribed into cDNA as the sequencing template. Data came from immunoSEQ multiplex PCR; TCRdb stores just in-frame clones and leaves some out. The table lists about 140,000 clones, approximately 80% of them singletons. Specified treatment: oral pan-JAK inhibitor, 5-10 mg twice daily. Specimen: CD8+ T cells sorted from blood, collected at week 4, from a patient treated with tofacitinib. The origin of the receptors is a human donor with alopecia areata.

This clone was counted between two and nine times. The chain couples TRBV5-5 to TRBJ1-1; D unresolved. V dropped 2 bases and J dropped 1 base, with 6 bases sitting between them. This CDR3 has 13 residues. In germline, CDR1 is SGHKS, CDR2 YYEKEE (reference sequence). CDR3 nucleotides: TGTGCCAGCAGCTTCGAGAGGAACACTGAAGCTTTCTTT. This translates into CASSFERNTEAFF.

The J gene is TRBJ1-1, the V gene TRBV19; 10 positions match TRBD1. V trimming: 4 bases; J trimming: 7 bases; junction bases outside the gene matches: 3. The germline CDR1 and CDR2 sequences are LNHDA and SQIVND (reference sequence). This CDR3 has 13 amino acids. The CDR3 DNA reads TGTGCCAGTAGTACGGACAGGGGGGTTGAAGCTTTCTTT. It translates to CASSTDRGVEAFF. The entire variable domain, with the rest obtained from reference TRBV19 and TRBJ1-1, is as follows: DGGITQSPKYLFRKEGQNVTLSCEQNLNHDAMYWYRQDPGQGLRLIYYSQIVNDFQKGDIAEGYSVSREKKESFPLTVTSAQKNPTAFYLCASSTDRGVEAFFGQGTRLTVV.

J is TRBJ2-7 and V is TRBV5-6, with D possibly matching TRBD1 (5 bases). The CDR3 totals 14 residues. Germline CDR1 is SGHDT and CDR2 is YYEEEE. Between the trimmed V and J ends, which lost 4 bases and 3 bases, there was a span of 14 bases. For the CDR3, the DNA is TGTGCCAGCAGCCGGACGGCCCAGGGCTACGAGCAGTACTTC. Encoded protein: CASSRTAQGYEQYF.

The V and J genes are TRBV27 and TRBJ2-3, with D tentatively TRBD1 or TRBD2 (5 bases each). Trimming took off 4 bases at V and 1 base at J, with 15 bases between the two ends. There are 16 residues in the CDR3. CDR1 and CDR2 (germline): MNHEY, SMNVEV (reference sequence). In nucleotides, the CDR3 is TGTGCCAGCAGTTCGCCCCCTCCGGGACGCACAGATACGCAGTATTTT. This translates into CASSSPPPGRTDTQYF.

The chain joins TRBV13 to TRBJ1-2; tentatively, D is TRBD1 (6 bases). Looked up from germline, CDR1 is PRHDT and CDR2 is FYEKMQ (reference sequence). V lost 1 base and J 6 bases, leaving 12 bases between the germline ends. CDR3 length equals 14 residues. The CDR3 DNA is TGTGCCAGCAGCTTAGTGTCCAGGGGCCATGGCTACACCTTC. Translating gives CASSLVSRGHGYTF.

The chain recombines TRBV2 with TRBJ2-7; 10 bases align to TRBD1. Germline CDR1 and CDR2: SNHLY and FYNNEI. The CDR3 extends over 15 amino acids. V was clipped by 7 bases and J by 3 bases; unmatched bases: 9. The CDR3 bases are TGTGCCAGCATCCCTGGGACAGGGGAGTTCTACGAGCAGTACTTC. It codes for CASIPGTGEFYEQYF.

V is TRBV7-9 and J is TRBJ2-7; 12 nucleotides agree with TRBD2. This CDR3 spans 16 amino acids. Germline values: CDR1 SEHNR, CDR2 FQNEAQ (reference sequence). The V gene end was trimmed by 4 bases and the J gene end by 0 bases; junction bases not matched to a gene: 4. The CDR3 is CASSSGLAGSSYEQYF. The CDR3 DNA follows: TGTGCCAGCAGCTCCGGACTAGCGGGGAGCTCCTACGAGCAGTACTTC. The variable domain in full, with the rest retrieved from reference TRBV7-9 and TRBJ2-7, is DTGVSQNPRHKITKRGQNVTFRCDPISEHNRLYWYRQTLGQGPEFLTYFQNEAQLEKSRLLSDRFSAERPKGSFSTLEIQRTEQGDSAMYLCASSSGLAGSSYEQYFGPGTRLTVT.

As DNA, the CDR3 is TGTGCCAGCTCCGGGGACAGTACCGTTTATGGCTACACCTTC. Amino acids: CASSGDSTVYGYTF. The genes are TRBV18 and TRBJ1-2; 7 positions agree with TRBD1. J gave up 5 bases and V 6 bases, and 9 bases lay outside the gene matches. The germline gives CDR1 KGHSH, CDR2 LQKENI. The CDR3 extends over 14 amino acids.

The genes are TRBV6-6 and TRBJ1-2, with D perhaps matching TRBD1 (5 bases). The CDR3 has 15 residues. V shed 2 bases and J shed 3 bases, with 13 bases lying between them. Germline V gene data show CDR1 as MNHNY and CDR2 as SVGAGI (reference sequence). This CDR3 reads CASSYRDGPYYGYTF. In DNA form, the CDR3 reads TGTGCCAGCAGTTACCGGGACGGACCCTACTATGGCTACACCTTC.

The chain has TRBV5-6 and TRBJ1-1; 7 nucleotides line up with TRBD1. CDR3 length: 17 residues. V trimming: 0 bases; J trimming: 4 bases; junction bases outside the gene matches: 12. Per the germline V gene, CDR1 is SGHDT and CDR2 is YYEEEE. The CDR3 protein is CASSLAPDRLRSTEAFF. The CDR3 region has the DNA TGTGCCAGCAGCTTGGCCCCGGACAGGTTACGATCCACTGAAGCTTTCTTT.

This chain connects TRBV4-1 to TRBJ1-1, with TRBD1 identical over 9 bases. Germline V gene lookup returns CDR1 MGHRA and CDR2 YSYEKL. The V segment lost 5 bases and the J segment 5 bases; nucleotides outside the gene matches: 6. This CDR3 contains 14 residues. In DNA, the CDR3 is TGCGCCAGCAGCTATACAGGGGGCAGTACTGAAGCTTTCTTT. Translation: CASSYTGGSTEAFF.

This chain links TRBV4-1 with TRBJ2-1; unclear D gene. The CDR3 extends over 14 amino acids. CDR1 and CDR2 (germline): MGHRA, YSYEKL. Trimming took 6 bases from V and 0 from J, leaving 9 bases between them. The chain's CDR3 is CASSDSYSYNEQFF. The CDR3 region has the DNA TGCGCCAGCAGTGACTCCTACTCCTACAATGAGCAGTTCTTC.

This clone was seen once. The chain links TRBV30 to TRBJ1-1; D not certain. Trimming stripped 4 bases from V and 8 bases from J, with 11 bases between. There are 11 residues in the CDR3. Per the germline V gene, CDR1 is GTSNPN and CDR2 is SVGIG (reference sequence). CDR3 DNA sequence: TGTGCCTGGACCGTGTTTGGGGAAGCTTTCTTT. Translating gives CAWTVFGEAFF.

The V and J genes are TRBV12-5 and TRBJ2-7; 10 bases agree with TRBD1. The length of the CDR3 is 12 residues. Trimming cost V 1 base and J 12 bases; bases outside gene matches: 3. The V gene's germline CDR1 is LGHNT and CDR2 FRNRAP. In DNA, the CDR3 is TGTGCTAGTGGTTTGGAAGGGGACAGGGGGTACTTC. This gives the protein CASGLEGDRGYF.

The V gene is TRBV15, the J gene TRBJ2-7, with 7 bases matching TRBD1. The CDR3 length is 14 residues. The germline CDR1 and CDR2 sequences are LNHNV and YYDKDF (reference sequence). After removal of 0 bases from V and 3 bases from J, the junction contained 2 bases not matched to a gene. Here the CDR3 DNA reads TGTGCCACCAGCAGAGATAGGGACAGCTACGAGCAGTACTTC. Protein: CATSRDRDSYEQYF.

The rearrangement joins TRBV19 to TRBJ2-7; 9 bases map to TRBD2. The trim removed 5 bases at V and 0 bases at J, leaving 8 bases unmatched. Germline-derived CDR1 and CDR2 are LNHDA and SQIVND (reference sequence). This CDR3 is built from 16 residues. CDR3 sequence (DNA): TGTGCCAGTAGTCCCGCTAGCGGGGTTGCCTCCTACGAGCAGTACTTC. Translated: CASSPASGVASYEQYF.

The rearrangement joins TRBV29-1 to TRBJ2-5; D ambiguous. V was cut by 1 base and J by 11 bases, with 11 bases left in between. The germline V gene encodes CDR1 SQVTM and CDR2 ANQGSEA. This CDR3 comprises 11 residues. The CDR3 is CSVEAGSSQYF. The DNA of the CDR3 is TGCAGCGTTGAAGCGGGCTCATCGCAGTACTTC.

This clone was seen a handful of times. The rearrangement uses TRBV7-9 and TRBJ2-1, with 7 bases matching TRBD1. J was trimmed by 0 bases and V by 4 bases; bases with no gene match: 3. Germline lookup yields CDR1 SEHNR and CDR2 FQNEAQ (reference sequence). The CDR3 length is 15 residues. Written as DNA, the CDR3 is TGTGCCAGCAGCTCCCCAGGGGGCTCCTACAATGAGCAGTTCTTC. It encodes CASSSPGGSYNEQFF.